Given below is one T cell receptor beta chain in context. Its antigen is unidentified. PCR employed 60 Vbeta and 13 Jbeta primers. Profiling relied on immunoSEQ multiplex PCR, and the TCRdb table lists in-frame clones only, not all of them. The profile shows some 140,000 clones, approximately 80% of them singletons. Trimming removed 0 bases from V and 6 bases from J, with 15 bases in between. CDR3 length: 15 amino acids. Germline-derived CDR1 and CDR2 are LNHDA and SQIVND (reference sequence). The data were taken from a study of cytomegalovirus exposure and HLA in healthy donors. General study points: The later analysis indicated that the majority of CMV-associated TCR beta chains appeared HLA-restricted. It was 164 TCR beta chains that were listed as cytomegalovirus-associated. An assumption of roughly uniform sequencing depth across donors underlay the presence/absence analyses.

The clonotype was recovered from a man between 25 and 39 years old in good health and CMV-seropositive. The chain has TRBV19 and TRBJ2-7; possibly TRBD2 for D (6 bases). Sequencing was carried out using PBMCs. In DNA, the CDR3 is TGTGCCAGTAGTATAGAGGGCGGGACGGGGCGCGAGCAGTACTTC. This translates into CASSIEGGTGREQYF.